The rows below give T cell receptor beta chains drawn from one sample of a study of molecular identifiers for immune sequencing clone quantification. TCRdb independently ran MiXCR on the PCR reads; one entry per CDR3 protein. The sample has 6,000 or so distinct CDR3 sequences; 15% to 20% are singletons. The sample consisted of naive CD8+ T cells from blood, with Jurkat cell RNA spiked in. The origin of the receptors is a human donor in good health. Some libraries in this study had Jurkat cell RNA spiked in. The CDR3 runs from the conserved cysteine through the conserved F or W. A D gene is named only where the DNA matches it firmly. Rows give clone size only sometimes, using once, few, many, or a class for an expanded clone.

j_call v_call d_call cdr3_length clone_size cdr3_aa cdr3_nt
TRBJ1-3 TRBV7-6 - 18 medium-sized CASSLVPSQTYSGNTIYF TGTGCCAGCAGCTTAGTTCCCTCGCAGACGTACTCTGGAAACACCATATATTTT
TRBJ1-5 TRBV4-3 - 15 many CASSQDRTGGQPQHF TGCGCCAGCAGCCAAGACCGGACGGGCGGTCAGCCCCAGCATTTT
TRBJ1-1 TRBV4-1 - 17 many CASSQDPLAPGRSEAFF TGCGCCAGCAGCCAAGATCCCCTGGCACCGGGGCGGTCTGAAGCTTTCTTT
TRBJ2-3 TRBV4-3 TRBD2 18 many CASSQDSSSGGSTDTQYF TGCGCCAGCAGCCAAGATTCGAGTAGCGGGGGTAGCACAGATACGCAGTATTTT
TRBJ1-5 TRBV28 - 15 many CASSLAAQRDQPQHF TGTGCCAGCAGTTTAGCCGCACAGAGGGATCAGCCCCAGCATTTT
TRBJ2-3 TRBV20-1 - 12 medium-sized CSASRTGDTQYF TGCAGTGCTAGTCGGACCGGAGATACGCAGTATTTT
TRBJ2-2 TRBV20-1 - 13 medium-sized CSAADVGAGELFF TGCAGTGCTGCGGACGTAGGAGCCGGGGAGCTGTTTTTT
TRBJ2-2 TRBV9 TRBD2 15 many CASSGLAETTGELFF TGTGCCAGCAGCGGACTAGCGGAAACAACCGGGGAGCTGTTTTTT
TRBJ2-1 TRBV7-9 - 16 - CASGRDGGSSYNVQFF TGTGCCAGCGGCCGAGATGGGGGTAGCTCCTACAATGTGCAGTTCTTC
TRBJ2-3 TRBV2 - 17 medium-sized CASSDGSTSLDTDTQYF TGTGCCAGCAGTGACGGCTCGACTAGTCTTGACACAGATACGCAGTATTTT
TRBJ2-3 TRBV9 TRBD2 14 medium-sized CASSASGSTDTQYF TGTGCCAGCAGCGCTAGCGGAAGCACAGATACGCAGTATTTT
TRBJ2-7 TRBV12-3/TRBV12-4 TRBD1 17 - CASSLEGGQGYDYEQYF TGTGCCAGCAGTTTAGAAGGCGGACAGGGCTATGACTACGAGCAGTACTTC
TRBJ1-5 TRBV23-1 TRBD1 19 - CASSQSTGQGFILGQPQHF TGCGCCAGCAGTCAATCTACGGGACAGGGGTTCATATTAGGTCAGCCCCAGCATTTT
TRBJ2-3 TRBV12-3/TRBV12-4 TRBD2 14 many CASSRLAGTDTQYF TGTGCCAGCAGTCGACTAGCGGGCACAGATACGCAGTATTTT
TRBJ2-7 TRBV9 - 12 - CASSYEGYEQYF TGTGCCAGCAGCTATGAGGGGTACGAGCAGTACTTC
TRBJ2-5 TRBV7-2 - 12 medium-sized CASSLASWILYF TGTGCCAGCAGCTTAGCTAGCTGGATCCTCTACTTC
TRBJ1-4 TRBV18 TRBD1 15 many CASSPDRGSNEKLFF TGTGCCAGCTCACCGGACAGGGGAAGTAATGAAAAACTGTTTTTT
TRBJ2-5 TRBV12-3/TRBV12-4 - 15 - CAGRPPGQGSETQYF TGTGCCGGCAGACCCCCGGGTCAGGGTTCGGAGACCCAGTATTTC
TRBJ2-5 TRBV13 - 13 medium-sized CASSLEDQETQYF TGTGCCAGCAGCTTAGAGGACCAAGAGACCCAGTACTTC
TRBJ2-2 TRBV19 TRBD1 17 medium-sized CASSKIQRTGGIGELFF TGTGCCAGTAGTAAGATCCAACGGACAGGGGGAATCGGGGAGCTGTTTTTT
TRBJ1-1 TRBV12-3/TRBV12-4 TRBD1 12 many CASSQGQGWAFF TGTGCCAGCAGCCAAGGACAGGGCTGGGCTTTCTTT
TRBJ2-3 TRBV28 TRBD2 17 medium-sized CASSYRLAGIQADTQYF TGTGCCAGCAGTTACCGACTAGCGGGCATCCAAGCAGATACGCAGTATTTT
TRBJ2-3 TRBV2 - 16 many CASSEAGRQNTDTQYF TGTGCCAGCAGTGAAGCGGGGAGACAAAACACAGATACGCAGTATTTT
TRBJ1-1 TRBV3-1 - 12 medium-sized CASSPQGSEAFF TGTGCCAGCAGCCCGCAGGGTAGTGAAGCTTTCTTT
TRBJ2-7 TRBV4-3 TRBD2 14 medium-sized CASSPGLVSYEQYF TGCGCCAGCAGCCCGGGACTAGTCTCCTACGAGCAGTACTTC
TRBJ2-1 TRBV5-4 - 11 few CASSSTAWSVF TGTGCCAGCAGCTCGACCGCGTGGTCGGTCTTC
TRBJ1-5 TRBV13 - 12 few CASRQGNQPQHF TGTGCCAGCAGACAGGGCAATCAGCCCCAGCATTTT
TRBJ2-3 TRBV20-1 - 13 many CSARDPDTDTQYF TGCAGTGCTAGAGACCCCGACACAGATACGCAGTATTTT
TRBJ2-7 TRBV4-1 TRBD1 15 - CASSQARQGSYEQYF TGCGCCAGCAGCCAAGCCCGACAGGGGTCGTACGAGCAGTACTTC
TRBJ1-4 TRBV3-1 - 12 medium-sized CASSQEEEKLFF TGTGCCAGCAGCCAAGAGGAGGAAAAACTGTTTTTT
TRBJ2-4 TRBV7-9 - 16 - CASSLAAGRTKNIQYF TGTGCCAGCAGCTTAGCCGCCGGTCGGACAAAAAACATTCAGTACTTC
TRBJ2-7 TRBV2 - 15 medium-sized CASSGIRAAPYEQYF TGTGCCAGCAGTGGAATCAGGGCAGCCCCGTACGAGCAGTACTTC
TRBJ2-3 TRBV20-1 - 15 medium-sized CSASPISRATDTQYF TGCAGTGCTAGCCCCATAAGCAGGGCCACAGATACGCAGTATTTT
TRBJ2-7 TRBV2 TRBD2 16 medium-sized CASSEPQLAESYEQYF TGTGCCAGCAGTGAACCCCAGCTAGCGGAGTCCTACGAGCAGTACTTC
TRBJ2-3 TRBV6-5 - 16 medium-sized CASSYRVAPRTDTQYF TGTGCCAGCAGTTACAGGGTGGCTCCCCGGACAGATACGCAGTATTTT
TRBJ2-1 TRBV2 - 14 medium-sized CAGGPQSSYNEQFF TGTGCCGGAGGGCCCCAAAGCTCCTACAATGAGCAGTTCTTC
TRBJ2-1 TRBV29-1 TRBD2 15 medium-sized CSVDRRGSSYNEQFF TGCAGCGTTGATCGGCGCGGGAGCTCCTACAATGAGCAGTTCTTC
TRBJ2-7 TRBV4-3 TRBD2 15 medium-sized CASSQDRLAEYEQYF TGCGCCAGCAGCCAAGATAGACTAGCGGAATACGAGCAGTACTTC
TRBJ2-7 TRBV28 - 14 - CASSPNRASYEQYF TGTGCCAGCAGTCCCAACAGGGCATCCTACGAGCAGTACTTC
TRBJ2-2 TRBV7-9 - 11 many CASSVAGELFF TGTGCCAGCAGCGTCGCCGGGGAGCTGTTTTTT
TRBJ2-4 TRBV7-8 - 16 medium-sized CASKIPGTGAKNIQYF TGTGCCAGCAAGATCCCAGGCACAGGGGCCAAAAACATTCAGTACTTC
TRBJ2-4 TRBV15 - 14 medium-sized CATSPTIAKNIQYF TGTGCCACCAGCCCTACAATAGCCAAAAACATTCAGTACTTC
TRBJ1-1 TRBV12-3/TRBV12-4 - 12 medium-sized CASSPGVTEAFF TGTGCCAGCAGCCCCGGGGTTACTGAAGCTTTCTTT
TRBJ1-1 TRBV9 - 14 medium-sized CASSAGAMNTEAFF TGTGCCAGCAGCGCAGGGGCCATGAACACTGAAGCTTTCTTT
TRBJ1-1 TRBV30 - 13 medium-sized CAWSDRNRNEAFF TGTGCCTGGAGTGACCGAAACAGAAATGAAGCTTTCTTT
TRBJ2-2 TRBV30 TRBD1 16 medium-sized CAWSVRDRGRTGELFF TGTGCCTGGAGTGTACGGGACAGGGGGCGTACCGGGGAGCTGTTTTTT
TRBJ2-5 TRBV23-1 TRBD1 14 medium-sized CANPGQVNEETQYF TGCGCCAACCCGGGACAGGTGAACGAAGAGACCCAGTACTTC
TRBJ1-2 TRBV20-1 - 12 medium-sized CSAKGINYGYTF TGCAGTGCTAAAGGGATAAACTATGGCTACACCTTC
TRBJ2-2 TRBV29-1 - 13 medium-sized CSAPTENTGELFF TGCAGCGCCCCGACAGAGAACACCGGGGAGCTGTTTTTT
TRBJ2-7 TRBV27 - 13 many CASSYRSGYEQYF TGTGCCAGCAGCTACAGGTCCGGGTACGAGCAGTACTTC